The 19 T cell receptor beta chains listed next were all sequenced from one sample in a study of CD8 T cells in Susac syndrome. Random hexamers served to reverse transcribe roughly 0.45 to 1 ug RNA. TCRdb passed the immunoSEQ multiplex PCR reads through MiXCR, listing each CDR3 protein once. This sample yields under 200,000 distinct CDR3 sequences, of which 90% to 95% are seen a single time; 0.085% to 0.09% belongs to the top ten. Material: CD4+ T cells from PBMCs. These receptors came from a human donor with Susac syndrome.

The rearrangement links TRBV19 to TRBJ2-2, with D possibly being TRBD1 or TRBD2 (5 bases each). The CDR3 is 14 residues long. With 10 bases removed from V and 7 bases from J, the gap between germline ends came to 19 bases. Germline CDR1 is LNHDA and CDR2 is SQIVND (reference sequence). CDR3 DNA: TGTGCCACCAGGGATCAAGGGAGAGGCGGGGAGCTGTTTTTT. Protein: CATRDQGRGGELFF.

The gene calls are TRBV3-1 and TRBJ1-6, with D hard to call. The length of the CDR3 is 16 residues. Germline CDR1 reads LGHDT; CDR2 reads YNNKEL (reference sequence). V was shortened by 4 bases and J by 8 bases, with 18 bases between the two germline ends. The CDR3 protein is CASSPRGRGIYSPLHF. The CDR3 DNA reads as TGTGCCAGCAGCCCCCGTGGACGTGGGATTTATTCACCCCTCCACTTT.

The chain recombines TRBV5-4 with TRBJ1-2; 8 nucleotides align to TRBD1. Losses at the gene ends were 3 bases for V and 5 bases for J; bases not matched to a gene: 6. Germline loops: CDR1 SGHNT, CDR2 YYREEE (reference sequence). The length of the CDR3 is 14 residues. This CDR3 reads CASSSGQASYGYTF. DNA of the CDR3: TGTGCCAGCAGCTCGGGACAGGCGTCGTATGGCTACACCTTC.

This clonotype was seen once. The CDR3 spells CASQLLAGVYNEQFF. Written as DNA, the CDR3 is TGCGCCAGCCAGTTACTAGCGGGGGTTTACAATGAGCAGTTCTTC. The chain links TRBV5-1 to TRBJ2-1; 11 bases are a match to TRBD2. J was trimmed by 4 bases and V by 7 bases; bases with no gene match: 7. CDR1 is SGHRS and CDR2 is YFSETQ in the germline V gene. The CDR3 loop spans 15 amino acids.

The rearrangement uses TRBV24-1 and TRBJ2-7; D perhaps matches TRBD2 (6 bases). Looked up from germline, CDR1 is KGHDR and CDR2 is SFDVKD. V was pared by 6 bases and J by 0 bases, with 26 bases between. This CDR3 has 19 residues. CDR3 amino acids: CATSPKKSGFGSRSYEQYF. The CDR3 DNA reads TGTGCCACCAGTCCTAAGAAAAGCGGATTCGGGAGCCGCTCCTACGAGCAGTACTTC.

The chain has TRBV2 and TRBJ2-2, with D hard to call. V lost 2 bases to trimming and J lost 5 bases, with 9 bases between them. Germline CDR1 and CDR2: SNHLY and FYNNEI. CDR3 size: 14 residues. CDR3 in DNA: TGTGCCAGCAGTGAATTGGGCGCAACCGGGGAGCTGTTTTTT. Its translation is CASSELGATGELFF.

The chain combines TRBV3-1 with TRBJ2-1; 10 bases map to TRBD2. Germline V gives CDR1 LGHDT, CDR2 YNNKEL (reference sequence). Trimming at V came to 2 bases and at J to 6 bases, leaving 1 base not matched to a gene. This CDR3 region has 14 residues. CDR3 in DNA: TGTGCCAGCAGCCAATCTAGCGGGAGCAATGAGCAGTTCTTC. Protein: CASSQSSGSNEQFF.

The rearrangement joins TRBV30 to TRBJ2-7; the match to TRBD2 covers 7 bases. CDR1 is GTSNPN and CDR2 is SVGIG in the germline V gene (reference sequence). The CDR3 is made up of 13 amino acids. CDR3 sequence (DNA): TGTGCATCTAGCGCGGGAGAATCCTACGAGCAGTACTTC. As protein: CASSAGESYEQYF.

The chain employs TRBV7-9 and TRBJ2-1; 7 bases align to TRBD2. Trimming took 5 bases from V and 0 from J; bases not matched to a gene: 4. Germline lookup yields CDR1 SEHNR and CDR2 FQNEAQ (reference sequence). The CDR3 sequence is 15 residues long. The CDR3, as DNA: TGTGCCAGCAGCCCCGGGACTACCTCCTACAATGAGCAGTTCTTC. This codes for CASSPGTTSYNEQFF.

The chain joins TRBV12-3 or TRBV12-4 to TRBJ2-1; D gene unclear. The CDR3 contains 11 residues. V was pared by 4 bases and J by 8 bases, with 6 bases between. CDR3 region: CASSYLHEQFF. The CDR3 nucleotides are TGTGCCAGCAGTTATTTACATGAGCAGTTCTTC.

The CDR3 reads CAISTGIPYNEQFF. The DNA of the CDR3 is TGTGCCATCAGTACAGGGATCCCCTACAATGAGCAGTTCTTC. The rearrangement joins TRBV10-3 to TRBJ2-1; D is possibly TRBD1 (6 bases). In germline, CDR1 is ENHRY, CDR2 SYGVKD. The CDR3 totals 14 residues. V dropped 5 bases and J dropped 2 bases, with 10 bases sitting between them.

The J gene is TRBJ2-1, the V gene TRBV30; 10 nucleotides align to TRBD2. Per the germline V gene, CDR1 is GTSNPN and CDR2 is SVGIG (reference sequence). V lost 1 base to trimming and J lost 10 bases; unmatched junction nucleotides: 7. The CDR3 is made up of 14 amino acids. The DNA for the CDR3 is TGTGCCTGGAGTGGAGCGGGGGGGCCGGTGGAGCAGTTCTTC. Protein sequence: CAWSGAGGPVEQFF.

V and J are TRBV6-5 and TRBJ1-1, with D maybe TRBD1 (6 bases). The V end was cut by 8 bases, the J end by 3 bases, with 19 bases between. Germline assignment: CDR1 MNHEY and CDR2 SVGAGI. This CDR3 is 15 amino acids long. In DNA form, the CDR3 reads TGTGCCAGCCGGGCAGGGGTTTGGTTGTACACTGAAGCTTTCTTT. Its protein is CASRAGVWLYTEAFF.

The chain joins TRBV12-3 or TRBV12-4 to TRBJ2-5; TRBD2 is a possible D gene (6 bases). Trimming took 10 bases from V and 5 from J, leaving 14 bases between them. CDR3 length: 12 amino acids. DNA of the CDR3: TGTGCCACCCGGGGGATTGGGGAGACCCAGTACTTC. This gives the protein CATRGIGETQYF.

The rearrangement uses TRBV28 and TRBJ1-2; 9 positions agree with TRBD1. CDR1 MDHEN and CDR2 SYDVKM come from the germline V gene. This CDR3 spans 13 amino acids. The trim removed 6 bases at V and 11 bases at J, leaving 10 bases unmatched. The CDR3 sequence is CASSRAGQGAYTF. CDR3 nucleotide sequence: TGTGCCAGCAGCCGAGCGGGACAGGGAGCGTACACCTTC.

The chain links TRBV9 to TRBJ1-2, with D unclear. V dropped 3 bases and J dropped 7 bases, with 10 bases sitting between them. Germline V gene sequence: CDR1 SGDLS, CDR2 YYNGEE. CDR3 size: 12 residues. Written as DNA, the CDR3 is TGTGCCAGCAGCGCTTGGAGGCCTGGCTACACCTTC. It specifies CASSAWRPGYTF. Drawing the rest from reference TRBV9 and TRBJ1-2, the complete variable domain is DSGVTQTPKHLITATGQRVTLRCSPRSGDLSVYWYQQSLDQGLQFLIQYYNGEERAKGNILERFSAQQFPDLHSELNLSSLELGDSALYFCASSAWRPGYTFGSGTRLTVV.

CDR3 in amino acids: CASSTSDTGDGNTIYF. Written as DNA, the CDR3 is TGTGCCAGCAGCACATCGGACACAGGGGACGGAAACACCATATATTTT. V is TRBV11-3 and J is TRBJ1-3; 7 bases are shared with TRBD1. This CDR3 is 16 amino acids long. Germline V lookup: CDR1 SGHNT, CDR2 YENEEA. V was pared by 5 bases and J by 4 bases, with 11 bases of the junction left unmatched.

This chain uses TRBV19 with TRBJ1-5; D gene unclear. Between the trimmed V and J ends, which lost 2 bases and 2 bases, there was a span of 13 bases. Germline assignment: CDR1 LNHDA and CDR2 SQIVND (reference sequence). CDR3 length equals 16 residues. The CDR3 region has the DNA TGTGCCAGTAGTATATTTCGGGGAGGCGGCAATCAGCCCCAGCATTTT. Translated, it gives CASSIFRGGGNQPQHF.

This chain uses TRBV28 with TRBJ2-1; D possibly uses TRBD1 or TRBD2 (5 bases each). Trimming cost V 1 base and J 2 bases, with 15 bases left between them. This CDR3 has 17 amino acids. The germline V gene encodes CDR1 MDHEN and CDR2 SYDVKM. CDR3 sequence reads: CASSLSGAPVAYNEQFF. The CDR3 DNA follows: TGTGCCAGCAGTTTATCCGGGGCCCCCGTAGCCTACAATGAGCAGTTCTTC.